This T cell receptor beta chain was identified during a study of vaccination and CD4 T cells after COVID-19 (dated by TCRdb to 2022 to 2024). Looking at the study overall: Six males and four females were included in the convalescent cohort, with two Hispanic individuals, seven Caucasians, two Asians and one multiracial person represented. Participants got two doses of the Pfizer-BioNTech BNT162b2 vaccine (n=8) or two doses of the Moderna mRNA-1273 vaccine (n=2). Post-COVID blood samples from convalescent patients were collected a median of approximately 100 days after diagnosis, with a range of 35 to 161 days. Post-vaccine blood samples were obtained a median of approximately 74 days after the second vaccine dose, with a range of about 12 to 241 days. The cultures were stimulated with overlapping spike peptide pools from SARS-CoV-2 and from the common cold coronaviruses HCoV-NL63, HCoV-OC43 and HCoV-229E. In control cultures, a CEFX viral epitope pool was used as positive control, an HIV-1 Nef peptide pool was used as negative control, or no peptide was added. In approximately ten COVID-19 convalescent patients and a handful of infection-naive healthy vaccine recipients, the spike-specific CD4+ TCR repertoire before mRNA vaccination was compared with the repertoire after mRNA vaccination. In an earlier paper using these donors, memory CD4+ T cell crossreactivity between SARS-CoV-2 and common cold coronavirus spike proteins was assessed at the TCR clonotype level. The investigation overall reported the following: Although the median number of SARS-CoV-2-reactive clonotypes went up from roughly 23 after infection to some 38 after vaccination, the increase was not significant. Among convalescent patients, a median around 83% of the SARS-CoV-2-reactive clones seen after vaccination appeared only after vaccination, which suggests priming specific to the vaccine. The number of convalescent patients in the study was relatively small, and the study did not examine early timepoints following natural infection. Of the vaccine-specific clones found in convalescent patients, nearly all (304 of 307) were mono-reactive for SARS-CoV-2 spike instead of being cross-reactive with common cold coronaviruses.

About this clonotype: What this receptor recognizes is not known. Qualities for individual bases were not recorded, and no much larger clone is one base off.

The V and J ends are trimmed by 6 bases and 2 bases, leaving 5 bases between them. The germline V gene sets CDR1 to ENHRY and CDR2 to SYGVKD. From cysteine to phenylalanine, the CDR3 is 11 amino acids long. Only CDR3 DNA is held: 33 bases, read in frame from base 1. The library was generated by PCR. DNA from cultured CD4+ T cells underwent TCR sequencing with the Oncomine TCR Beta short-read assay at the Johns Hopkins FTIC core. The QIAamp micro DNA kit was used to extract genomic DNA from the cultured CD4+ T cells. The Oncomine TCR Beta libraries from cultured CD4+ T cells were pooled using unique dual indexes and then sequenced on an Illumina iSeq 100. In the original analysis: Non-productive sequences were removed, and CDR3s that did not start with C, did not end with F or W, or were shorter than 7 amino acids were discarded. The MANAFEST web application was used to identify antigen-specific clonotypes by comparing peptide-stimulated wells against reference wells and other culture wells. Positive clones required FDR below 0.05, an odds ratio above 5, and productive frequency above 0.1% in at least two of three replicate wells. Clonotypes that were significantly expanded in both SARS-CoV-2 spike wells and at least one common cold coronavirus spike condition were defined as cross-reactive. Similarity between CDR3 sequences was evaluated in R version 3.6.1 using Levenshtein distances (stringdist) and unrooted phylogenetic trees (ape). In-frame beta chains were kept once TCRdb had trimmed the public reads at Q25 with fastp and called clones with MiXCR. CDR3 protein sequences are deduplicated, and each keeps its most common genes and DNA. The V and J calls shown here were made by TCRdb, not taken from the authors' results. The sample includes roughly 10,000 distinct CDR3 sequences, with around 30% observed a single time. The ten largest clonotypes hold 10% to 15% of the sample.

The sample's treatment or condition, from its label and the paper: roughly 10-day PBMC culture with coronavirus spike peptide pools or control peptides (ViraFEST assay). CD4+ T cells from unexposed donors were collected before the COVID-19 pandemic (2011-2018). The ViraFEST assay, used in the study, expanded antigen-specific T cells with peptide pools and then identified the expanded clonotypes through TCR sequencing. PBMCs were cultured at around 2.2 million per well in IMDM supplemented with roughly 5.2% human AB serum and about 10 IU/ml IL-2, with around 10 ug/ml peptide pools added. Half of the culture medium was replaced with fresh IL-2-containing medium on days 3 and 7. After roughly 11 days of culture, CD4+ T cells were isolated by negative selection with the EasySep CD4+ T cell isolation kit. As far as cell numbers permitted, CD4+ T cells from unexposed donors were tested for reactivity against SARS-CoV-2 S and N as well as four spike pools from common cold coronaviruses. Ficoll-Paque Plus gradient centrifugation was used to isolate PBMCs from whole blood, and the isolated PBMCs were then either used fresh or cryopreserved at -140C. Culture conditions were generally each tested in triplicate wells. Leukapheresis product for the unexposed donors was purchased commercially.

This chain joins TRBV10-3 to TRBJ2-7, with no D gene named confidently. The TCR sequence derives from a human donor in good health. Specimen: CD4+ T cells from blood, cultured in vitro. At the DNA level, the sequence is TGTGCCATCAGCGAGGCCTACGAGCAGTACTTC. This codes for CAISEAYEQYF.